The rows below give T cell receptor beta chains drawn from one sample of a study of T cells in Graves' hyperthyroidism and ophthalmopathy. TCRdb passed the multiplex PCR reads through MiXCR, listing each CDR3 protein once. Seen here are 660,000 or so distinct CDR3 sequences, around 21% observed once, and the top ten hold more than 30%. The sample was blood. The receptors were sampled from a man under 40 with Graves' ophthalmopathy. Each CDR3 is given without its conserved first and last residue. Fields, in order: clone size, J gene, V gene, CDR3 length, CDR3 protein. Only part of the rows carry a size: once, few, many, or a class if the clone is expanded.

- TRBJ2-4 TRBV12-3/TRBV12-4 14 ASGPSGSIAKNIQY
few TRBJ2-7 TRBV6-1 12 ASSETGGTYEQY
- TRBJ2-5 TRBV30 13 AWSISGEWGSTQY
many TRBJ2-7 TRBV25-1 12 ASRRTGTGGEQY
many TRBJ2-2 TRBV20-1 13 SADRWLGWTGELF
few TRBJ1-1 TRBV20-1 11 SARDRANTEAF
many TRBJ2-5 TRBV11-2 15 ASSIGQGGFAEETQY
- TRBJ2-4 TRBV6-1 12 ASTTIDRRNIQY
few TRBJ2-7 TRBV30 15 AWSVLSGDILPYEQY
many TRBJ2-7 TRBV6-1 10 ASRAGHYEQY
- TRBJ2-3 TRBV29-1 15 SVGPGQRVSGTDTQY
- TRBJ1-6 TRBV6-2/TRBV6-3 14 ASSYFGASYNSPLH
few TRBJ1-2 TRBV7-9 10 ASSENNYGYT
- TRBJ2-7 TRBV10-3 11 AISAENTYEQY
- TRBJ2-3 TRBV5-1 15 ASSSTQLAGRTDAQY
- TRBJ1-2 TRBV9 13 ASSGTDRVFFGYT
many TRBJ2-3 TRBV12-3/TRBV12-4 19 ASSLPWGSGRPLAVTDTQY
- TRBJ2-1 TRBV29-1 13 SVTSAKTPNNEQF
- TRBJ2-2 TRBV28 13 ASSRGASNTGELF
- TRBJ2-4 TRBV5-1 13 ASSLAAGQGTLQY
few TRBJ1-2 TRBV6-1 11 ASRLTENYGYT